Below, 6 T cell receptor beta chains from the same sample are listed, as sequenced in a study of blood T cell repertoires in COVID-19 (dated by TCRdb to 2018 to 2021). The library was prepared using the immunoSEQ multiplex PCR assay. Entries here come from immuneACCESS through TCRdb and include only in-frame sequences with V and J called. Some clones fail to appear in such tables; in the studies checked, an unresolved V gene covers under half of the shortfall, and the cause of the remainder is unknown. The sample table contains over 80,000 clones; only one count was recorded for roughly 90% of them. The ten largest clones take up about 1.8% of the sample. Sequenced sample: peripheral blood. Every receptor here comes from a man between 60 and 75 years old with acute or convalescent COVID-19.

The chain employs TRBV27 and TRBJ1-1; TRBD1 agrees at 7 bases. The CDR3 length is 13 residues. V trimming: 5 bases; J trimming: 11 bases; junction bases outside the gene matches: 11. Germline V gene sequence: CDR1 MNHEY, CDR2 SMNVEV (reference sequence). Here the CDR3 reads CASSPLSGGMAFF. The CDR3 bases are TGTGCCAGCAGTCCATTGTCAGGGGGTATGGCTTTCTTT.

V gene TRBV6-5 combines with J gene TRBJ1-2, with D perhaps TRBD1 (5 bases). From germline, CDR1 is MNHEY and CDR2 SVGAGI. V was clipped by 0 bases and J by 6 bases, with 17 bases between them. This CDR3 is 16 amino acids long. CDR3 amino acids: CASSYSSSGRVHGYTF. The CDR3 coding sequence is TGTGCCAGCAGTTACTCTAGTTCGGGCAGGGTACATGGCTACACCTTC.

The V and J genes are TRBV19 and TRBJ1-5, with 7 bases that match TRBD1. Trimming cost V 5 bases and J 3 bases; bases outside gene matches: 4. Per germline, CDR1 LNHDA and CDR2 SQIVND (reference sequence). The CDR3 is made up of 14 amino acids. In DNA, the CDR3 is TGTGCCAGTAGTGTAACAGGGGACAATCAGCCCCAGCATTTT. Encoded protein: CASSVTGDNQPQHF. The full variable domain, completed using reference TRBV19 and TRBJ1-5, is DGGITQSPKYLFRKEGQNVTLSCEQNLNHDAMYWYRQDPGQGLRLIYYSQIVNDFQKGDIAEGYSVSREKKESFPLTVTSAQKNPTAFYLCASSVTGDNQPQHFGDGTRLSIL.

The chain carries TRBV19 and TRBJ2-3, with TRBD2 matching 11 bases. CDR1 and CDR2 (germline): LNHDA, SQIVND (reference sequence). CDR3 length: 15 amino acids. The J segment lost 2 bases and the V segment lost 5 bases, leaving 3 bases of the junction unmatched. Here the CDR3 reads CASSLAGGSTDTQYF. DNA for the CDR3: TGTGCCAGTAGTCTAGCGGGGGGATCCACAGATACGCAGTATTTT.

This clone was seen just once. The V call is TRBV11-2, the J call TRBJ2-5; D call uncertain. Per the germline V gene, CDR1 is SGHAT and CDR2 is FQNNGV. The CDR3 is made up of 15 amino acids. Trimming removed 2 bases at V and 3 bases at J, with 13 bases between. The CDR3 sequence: CASSLSARGEETQYF. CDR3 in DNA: TGTGCCAGCAGCTTATCGGCAAGAGGAGAAGAGACCCAGTACTTC.

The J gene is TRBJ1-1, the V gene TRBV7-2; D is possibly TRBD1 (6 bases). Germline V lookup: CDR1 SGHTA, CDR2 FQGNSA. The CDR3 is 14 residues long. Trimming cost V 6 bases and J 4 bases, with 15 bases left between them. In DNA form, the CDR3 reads TGTGCCAGCAGTAGCTACAGGGACGCCACTGAAGCTTTCTTT. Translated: CASSSYRDATEAFF.